This T cell receptor beta chain was retrieved from a study of T cell responses to AZD1222 COVID-19 vaccine. Study as a whole: Both about-4-week and about-12-week second-dose recipients were combined. Regarding the study as a whole: The study found vaccine-associated CD4 TCRs spanning spike, dominant at 160-218 and 743-854. The donor group comprised mostly white British people and more females; the analysis possibly underestimated clonal diversity.

The CDR3 totals 14 residues. The germline CDR1 and CDR2 sequences are SGDLS and YYNGEE. V was trimmed by 0 bases and J by 5 bases, leaving 11 bases between them. As regards this clone: Its antigen is not known.

Clones were sequenced by immunoSEQ multiplex PCR, and TCRdb holds only the in-frame ones, with some missing. The sample holds 120,000 or so clones, 70% to 90% seen once. This chain joins TRBV9 and TRBJ1-1; no clear D. The receptor was isolated from an adult in good health. The starting material was peripheral blood, obtained on day 0 of AZD1222 vaccination. The CDR3 here is CASSVGAAETEAFF. The CDR3 DNA is TGTGCCAGCAGCGTAGGTGCGGCCGAAACTGAAGCTTTCTTT.